What follows describes a single TCR beta chain. The data originate from a study of cytomegalovirus exposure and HLA in healthy donors. The germline CDR1 and CDR2 sequences are WNHNN and SYGVQD (reference sequence). The length of the CDR3 is 14 residues. V shed 2 bases and J 2 bases; nucleotides not matched to a gene: 2. The PCR contained 60 Vbeta and 13 Jbeta primers. Method: immunoSEQ multiplex PCR; TCRdb's copy keeps in-frame clones and lacks some. Here the sample spans under 95,000 clones, 72% being singletons. The source material was PBMCs. The sequence derives from a woman aged 40-49 years in good health and CMV-seropositive. V usage is TRBV10-1 and J usage is TRBJ2-7, with 8 bases that match TRBD2. CDR3 loop: CASSEAGGAYEQYF. CDR3 nucleotides: TGCGCCAGCAGTGAGGCCGGGGGGGCCTACGAGCAGTACTTC.